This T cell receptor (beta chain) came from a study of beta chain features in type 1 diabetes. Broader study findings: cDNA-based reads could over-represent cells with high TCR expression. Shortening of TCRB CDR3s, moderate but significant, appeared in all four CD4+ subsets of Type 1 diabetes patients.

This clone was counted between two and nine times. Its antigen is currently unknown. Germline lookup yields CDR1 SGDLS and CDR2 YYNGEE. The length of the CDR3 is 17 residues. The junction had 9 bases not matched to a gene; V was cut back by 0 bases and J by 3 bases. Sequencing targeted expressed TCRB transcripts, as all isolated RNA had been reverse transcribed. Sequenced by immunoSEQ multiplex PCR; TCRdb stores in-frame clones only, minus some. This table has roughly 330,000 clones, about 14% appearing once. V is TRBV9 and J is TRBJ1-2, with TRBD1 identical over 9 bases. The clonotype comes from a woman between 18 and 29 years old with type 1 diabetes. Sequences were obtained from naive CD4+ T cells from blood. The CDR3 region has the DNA TGTGCCAGCAGCGTAGATTTTCGGGACAGGGACTACTATGGCTACACCTTC. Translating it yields CASSVDFRDRDYYGYTF.